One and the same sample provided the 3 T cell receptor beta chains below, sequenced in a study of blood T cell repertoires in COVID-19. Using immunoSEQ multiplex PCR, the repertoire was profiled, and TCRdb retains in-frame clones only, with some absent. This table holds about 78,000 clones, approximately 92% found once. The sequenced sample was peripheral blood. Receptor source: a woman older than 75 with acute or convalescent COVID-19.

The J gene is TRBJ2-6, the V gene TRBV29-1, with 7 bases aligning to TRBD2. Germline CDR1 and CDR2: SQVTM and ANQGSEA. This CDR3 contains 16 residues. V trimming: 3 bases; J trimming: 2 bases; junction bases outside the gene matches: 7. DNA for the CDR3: TGCAGCGTTGATGGAGAGGGAGGGGCTGGGGCCAACGTCCTGACTTTC. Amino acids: CSVDGEGGAGANVLTF.

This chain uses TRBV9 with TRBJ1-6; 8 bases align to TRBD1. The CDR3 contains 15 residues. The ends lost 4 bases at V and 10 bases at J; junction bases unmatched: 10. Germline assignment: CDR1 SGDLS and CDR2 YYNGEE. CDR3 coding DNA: TGTGCCAGCAGCCCCTCAGGCAGGGGGCACTCACCCCTCCACTTT. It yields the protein CASSPSGRGHSPLHF.

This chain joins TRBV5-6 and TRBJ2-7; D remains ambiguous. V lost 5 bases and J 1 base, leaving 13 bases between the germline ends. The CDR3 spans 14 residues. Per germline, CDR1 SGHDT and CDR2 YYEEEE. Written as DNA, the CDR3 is TGTGCCAGCAGTCCCAGGTTGGGTTCCTACGAGCAGTACTTC. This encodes CASSPRLGSYEQYF.